This T cell receptor beta chain was captured by sequencing in a study of OX40 agonist ivuxolimab in advanced cancers. Overall study findings and caveats: Still undetermined is the antigen specificity of the expanded peripheral T cells.

Blood was sampled at baseline, cycle 4 day 1, and cycle 7 day 1. CDR1 is MNHEY and CDR2 is SMNVEV in the germline V gene (reference sequence). There are 15 residues in the CDR3. Germline trimming cut 2 bases from V and 1 base from J; bases unmatched to any gene: 3. As regards this clone: No antigen is known for it.

The protocol was immunoSEQ multiplex PCR, while the TCRdb copy is restricted to in-frame clones and leaves out a portion. Among approximately 50,000 clones, almost 90% were seen once, and the ten largest hold around 0.99%. The V gene is TRBV27, the J gene TRBJ1-1, with TRBD1 matching 8 bases. The sample here was CD4+ or CD8+ T cells sorted from blood, taken in a trial of the OX40 agonist ivuxolimab. The clonotype was recovered from an adult with an advanced solid tumor such as melanoma, head and neck, liver or kidney cancer. The CDR3 is CASSLDDRGNTEAFF. As DNA, the CDR3 is TGTGCCAGCAGTTTAGACGACAGGGGGAACACTGAAGCTTTCTTT.